The 22 T cell receptor beta chains below were found in one sample sequenced in a study of vaccination and CD4 T cells after COVID-19 (dated by TCRdb to 2022 to 2024). The treatment or condition label corresponds to: roughly 11-day PBMC culture with coronavirus spike peptide pools or control peptides (ViraFEST assay). Receptors were amplified or captured by PCR. The sequencer was an Illumina iSeq 100. TCR sequencing of DNA from cultured CD4+ T cells used the Oncomine TCR Beta short-read assay at the Johns Hopkins FTIC core. TCRdb trimmed public reads at Q25 via fastp, called clones via MiXCR and kept in-frame beta chains. Rows are combined by CDR3 protein, so each entry shows the most common genes and DNA. Recorded for this sample are fewer than 13,000 distinct CDR3 sequences; around two fifths of them occurred a single time. In total, the top ten clones hold around 23% of the sample. These receptors lack a known antigen.

Sequencing was carried out using CD4+ T cells from blood, cultured in vitro. Receptor source: a human donor who had recovered from COVID-19.

This chain links TRBV7-8 with TRBJ2-2, with D perhaps TRBD2 (7 bases). Germline V gene data show CDR1 as SGHVS and CDR2 as FQNEAQ. Trimming pared 3 bases from V and 7 bases from J, leaving 15 bases between. This CDR3 is 15 amino acids long. CDR3 sequence reads: CASSFRGGAGGELFF. The CDR3 coding sequence is TGTGCCAGCAGCTTTCGAGGGGGGGCGGGCGGGGAGCTGTTTTTT.

This clonotype has just a few counts. The chain joins TRBV20-1 to TRBJ1-2; no definite D call. CDR3 length: 12 residues. V lost 4 bases to trimming and J lost 5 bases, with 11 bases between them. Germline values: CDR1 DFQATT, CDR2 SNEGSKA (reference sequence). The CDR3 is CSAMGEKYGYTF. CDR3 DNA: TGCAGTGCTATGGGAGAGAAGTATGGCTACACCTTC.

The chain employs TRBV7-2 and TRBJ2-7; 7 bases agree with TRBD1. The germline CDR1 and CDR2 sequences are SGHTA and FQGNSA. V lost 2 bases to trimming and J lost 1 base; unmatched junction nucleotides: 8. CDR3 length: 16 amino acids. CDR3 loop: CASSLSPDRSSYEQYF. Written as DNA, the CDR3 is TGTGCCAGCAGCTTATCCCCGGACAGGTCTTCCTACGAGCAGTACTTC. Based on the CDR3 plus reference TRBV7-2 and TRBJ2-7, the full variable domain is GAGVSQSPSNKVTEKGKDVELRCDPISGHTALYWYRQSLGQGLEFLIYFQGNSAPDKSGLPSDRFSAERTGGSVSTLTIQRTQQEDSAVYLCASSLSPDRSSYEQYFGPGTRLTVT.

This clonotype was counted a few times. The chain is built from TRBV27 and TRBJ1-5; weak D call: TRBD1 (6 bases). The germline V gene has CDR1 MNHEY and CDR2 SMNVEV (reference sequence). Trimming cost V 2 bases and J 4 bases, with 12 bases left between them. CDR3 length: 15 residues. This CDR3 is CASSLGGARNQPQHF. The CDR3 bases are TGTGCCAGCAGTTTAGGGGGGGCTCGGAATCAGCCCCAGCATTTT.

The rearrangement joins TRBV20-1 to TRBJ2-7; possibly TRBD1 for D (6 bases). Trimming removed 3 bases from V and 2 bases from J, with 14 bases in between. The CDR3 has 14 residues. Germline V gene data show CDR1 as DFQATT and CDR2 as SNEGSKA (reference sequence). The CDR3 DNA reads as TGCAGTGCTAGCGAAGGGGGAGCCCCCTACGAGCAGTACTTC. This codes for CSASEGGAPYEQYF.

As to this clonotype: Since the CDR3 does not end with the conserved phenylalanine or tryptophan, this likely comes from a read error. The DNA is left out, because the CDR3 cannot be placed on it with certainty; the CDR3 is given as TCRdb lists it. The V gene is TRBV11-3, the J gene TRBJ1-6; TRBD1 is the table's D call and was not checked against the DNA. Germline CDR1 SGHNT, CDR2 YENEEA. The CDR3 length is 11 residues, termini included. The CDR3 region is CASSSHTGTEL.

The CDR3 region is CSAREGYLGEQYF. In DNA form, the CDR3 reads TGCAGTGCTAGAGAGGGATACTTGGGCGAGCAGTACTTC. The V gene is TRBV20-1, the J gene TRBJ2-7; D unresolved. V lost 0 bases and J 6 bases, leaving 12 bases between the germline ends. CDR1 is DFQATT, CDR2 SNEGSKA, per germline (reference sequence). CDR3 length: 13 residues.

The chain joins TRBV2 to TRBJ2-7, with D perhaps TRBD1 (6 bases). V gave up 6 bases and J gave up 6 bases, with 12 bases separating them. This CDR3 region has 12 residues. Germline CDR1 reads SNHLY; CDR2 reads FYNNEI. The DNA for the CDR3 is TGTGCCAGCAGACAGGGATTCGCCGAGCAGTACTTC. Protein sequence: CASRQGFAEQYF.

The rearrangement uses TRBV20-1 and TRBJ1-1, with D tentatively TRBD1 (6 bases). Germline V lookup: CDR1 DFQATT, CDR2 SNEGSKA (reference sequence). V dropped 6 bases and J dropped 5 bases, with 13 bases sitting between them. The CDR3 totals 12 residues. The CDR3 reads CSAEGGWTEAFF. In DNA, the CDR3 is TGCAGTGCGGAGGGGGGTTGGACTGAAGCTTTCTTT.

The rearrangement uses TRBV29-1 and TRBJ2-4, with no clear D. CDR3 length: 13 amino acids. Per germline, CDR1 SQVTM and CDR2 ANQGSEA. Trimming took off 7 bases at V and 3 bases at J, with 13 bases between the two ends. DNA of the CDR3: TGCAGCGCCGTCAATCGGGTCAAAAACATTCAGTACTTC. It translates to CSAVNRVKNIQYF.

V and J are TRBV5-1 and TRBJ2-1, with D perhaps being TRBD1 or TRBD2 (6 bases each). This CDR3 has 14 amino acids. In germline, CDR1 is SGHRS, CDR2 YFSETQ. Trimming cost V 3 bases and J 7 bases, with 14 bases left between them. CDR3 sequence (DNA): TGCGCCAGCAGCTCCGGGGGCCTGGGGAATGAGCAGTTCTTC. It codes for CASSSGGLGNEQFF. The complete variable domain, with remaining parts taken from reference TRBV5-1 and TRBJ2-1, reads KAGVTQTPRYLIKTRGQQVTLSCSPISGHRSVSWYQQTPGQGLQFLFEYFSETQRNKGNFPGRFSGRQFSNSRSEMNVSTLELGDSALYLCASSSGGLGNEQFFGPGTRLTVL.

The rearrangement links TRBV7-2 to TRBJ2-2; possibly TRBD1 for D (5 bases). The germline V and J ends were trimmed by 1 base and 0 bases, with 15 bases remaining between them. Looked up from germline, CDR1 is SGHTA and CDR2 is FQGNSA. This CDR3 is built from 18 residues. CDR3 DNA: TGTGCCAGCAGCTTAGGTTCGTTCAGGGCGTCGAACACCGGGGAGCTGTTTTTT. Its protein is CASSLGSFRASNTGELFF.

This clonotype was counted only a few times. Here the CDR3 DNA reads TGTGCCTGGAGCCGGGACCGCCCTTATGGCTACACCTTC. It translates to CAWSRDRPYGYTF. This rearrangement joins TRBV30 to TRBJ1-2; weak D call: TRBD1 (5 bases). Trimming left V 3 bases short and J 5 bases short, with 13 bases between. This CDR3 has 13 amino acids. Germline CDR1 and CDR2: GTSNPN and SVGIG (reference sequence).

The chain combines TRBV30 with TRBJ1-1; possibly TRBD1 for D (5 bases). This CDR3 spans 15 amino acids. Germline-derived CDR1 and CDR2 are GTSNPN and SVGIG (reference sequence). Trimming took 2 bases from V and 8 from J, leaving 21 bases between them. CDR3 sequence reads: CAWSRNGRPGEEAFF. CDR3 bases: TGTGCCTGGAGTCGAAATGGGAGGCCGGGGGAGGAAGCTTTCTTT.

This chain uses TRBV19 with TRBJ1-5, with D maybe TRBD1 (5 bases). V dropped 6 bases and J dropped 7 bases, with 13 bases sitting between them. The CDR3 is 13 amino acids. Germline loops: CDR1 LNHDA, CDR2 SQIVND (reference sequence). CDR3 nucleotide sequence: TGTGCCAGTAGGGGGCTACAGGAACAGCCCCAGCATTTT. It encodes CASRGLQEQPQHF.

The V and J genes are TRBV11-3 and TRBJ1-1; D is ambiguous. The CDR3 sequence is 13 residues long. Trimming cost V 3 bases and J 0 bases, with 5 bases left between them. Germline lookup yields CDR1 SGHNT and CDR2 YENEEA. The CDR3 nucleotides are TGTGCCAGCAGCTTGGGGATGAACACTGAAGCTTTCTTT. Encoded protein: CASSLGMNTEAFF.

This clonotype has only one observation. This chain joins TRBV18 and TRBJ1-4; D not certain. V shed 3 bases and J shed 2 bases, with 7 bases lying between them. The CDR3 sequence is 14 residues long. Germline V gene sequence: CDR1 KGHSH, CDR2 LQKENI. The CDR3 region is CASSPPGTNEKLFF. CDR3 DNA sequence: TGTGCCAGCTCACCTCCGGGTACTAATGAAAAACTGTTTTTT.

Judged by abundance, this clonotype is medium-sized. The rearrangement uses TRBV6-1 and TRBJ1-4, with D uncertain. Trimming removed 7 bases at V and 7 bases at J, with 19 bases between. This CDR3 has 15 amino acids. CDR1 and CDR2 (germline): MNHNS, SASEGT. The CDR3 coding sequence is TGTGCCAGCACCCCATTTAGTCTGGTAGTTGAAAAACTGTTTTTT. Amino acid sequence: CASTPFSLVVEKLFF.

The V and J genes are TRBV30 and TRBJ1-1; 9 nucleotides match TRBD1. Germline V gene sequence: CDR1 GTSNPN, CDR2 SVGIG (reference sequence). J was trimmed by 5 bases and V by 7 bases; bases with no gene match: 8. CDR3 size: 13 residues. The CDR3 loop is CAYATGGRTEAFF. Here the CDR3 DNA reads TGTGCCTACGCGACAGGGGGAAGAACTGAAGCTTTCTTT.

This clonotype has just a few counts. The genes are TRBV2 and TRBJ1-2; 9 bases line up with TRBD1. CDR3 length equals 13 residues. Germline assignment: CDR1 SNHLY and CDR2 FYNNEI. V dropped 6 bases and J dropped 7; count of bases not matched to a gene: 6. The CDR3 is CASSLQGAGGYTF. In DNA, the CDR3 is TGTGCCAGCAGCTTACAGGGGGCTGGTGGCTACACCTTC.

J is TRBJ2-1 and V is TRBV7-2; 13 bases are shared with TRBD2. In germline, CDR1 is SGHTA, CDR2 FQGNSA. The CDR3 is made up of 15 amino acids. V lost 4 bases to trimming and J lost 7 bases; unmatched junction nucleotides: 4. The CDR3 bases are TGTGCCAGCAGCTGGACTAGCGGGAGTTTAAATGAGCAGTTCTTC. Its protein product is CASSWTSGSLNEQFF.

The CDR3 protein is CASSFFQGSYNEQFF. CDR3 bases: TGCGCCAGCAGCTTCTTCCAGGGTTCGTACAATGAGCAGTTCTTC. The chain is built from TRBV5-1 and TRBJ2-1; D might be TRBD1 (5 bases). The CDR3 runs 15 residues. V lost 2 bases, J lost 4 bases, and 13 bases lay in between. The germline CDR1 and CDR2 sequences are SGHRS and YFSETQ.